The 15 T cell receptor beta chains below were found in one sample sequenced in a study of vaccination and CD4 T cells after COVID-19. Treatment meaning: approximately nine-day PBMC culture with coronavirus spike peptide pools or control peptides (ViraFEST assay). Their target antigens are unknown. Cultured CD4+ T cell DNA underwent sequencing with the Oncomine TCR Beta short-read assay. TCRdb re-analysed the PCR reads in MiXCR, keeping a single row per CDR3 protein. The sample lists over 8,500 distinct CDR3 sequences; approximately 67% were seen once. The specimen was CD4+ T cells from blood, cultured in vitro, collected before SARS-CoV-2 vaccination. The receptors derive from a human donor who had recovered from COVID-19.

The J gene is TRBJ1-2, the V gene TRBV5-1; D is possibly TRBD1 (6 bases). This CDR3 comprises 13 residues. V lost 0 bases, J lost 6 bases, and 9 bases lay in between. The germline V gene has CDR1 SGHRS and CDR2 YFSETQ. Here the CDR3 reads CASSLGTVDGYTF. In DNA, the CDR3 is TGCGCCAGCAGCTTGGGGACAGTAGATGGCTACACCTTC.

The chain recombines TRBV30 with TRBJ1-5, with 7 bases aligning to TRBD1. J lost 9 bases, V lost 0 bases, and 14 bases had no gene match. The germline V gene encodes CDR1 GTSNPN and CDR2 SVGIG (reference sequence). The CDR3 spans 16 residues. The CDR3, as DNA: TGTGCCTGGAGTGTCCCCTTTCCTCGGACAGGCAGGCCCCAGCATTTT. This translates into CAWSVPFPRTGRPQHF.

The chain recombines TRBV6-1 with TRBJ2-1; D tentatively fits TRBD1 or TRBD2 (5 bases each). The CDR3 totals 14 residues. V lost 7 bases, J lost 7 bases, and 17 bases lay in between. Germline values: CDR1 MNHNS, CDR2 SASEGT. CDR3 coding DNA: TGTGCCAGCACCAAAGAGGGGATGCGGAATGAGCAGTTCTTC. It specifies CASTKEGMRNEQFF.

The chain has TRBV20-1 and TRBJ1-6; D remains unclear. The CDR3 has 16 amino acids. The germline CDR1 and CDR2 sequences are DFQATT and SNEGSKA (reference sequence). Trimming pared 3 bases from V and 0 bases from J, leaving 12 bases between. In nucleotides, the CDR3 is TGCAGTGCTAGGGCCGCCGGGAGCTCCTATAATTCACCCCTCCACTTT. This encodes CSARAAGSSYNSPLHF.

This clonotype was seen a handful of times. This rearrangement joins TRBV7-2 to TRBJ1-3; tentatively, D is TRBD1 (5 bases). This CDR3 region has 13 residues. Trimming left V 7 bases short and J 0 bases short, with 7 bases between. Germline V gene sequence: CDR1 SGHTA, CDR2 FQGNSA. CDR3 protein: CASTRGSGNTIYF. CDR3 bases: TGTGCCAGCACGAGGGGCTCTGGAAACACCATATATTTT.

This clonotype qualifies as medium-sized. The V call is TRBV18, the J call TRBJ1-5, with no clear D. V lost 0 bases to trimming and J lost 1 base, with 4 bases between them. The CDR3 length is 14 residues. Per the germline V gene, CDR1 is KGHSH and CDR2 is LQKENI. CDR3 sequence reads: CASSPPGSNQPQHF. CDR3 nucleotides: TGTGCCAGCTCACCACCAGGGAGCAATCAGCCCCAGCATTTT.

This clonotype has a handful of counts. The chain is built from TRBV6-5 and TRBJ2-5; D is perhaps TRBD1 or TRBD2 (5 bases each). Germline-derived CDR1 and CDR2 are MNHEY and SVGAGI. Trimming took 2 bases from V and 5 from J, leaving 18 bases between them. This CDR3 is 16 amino acids long. The CDR3 region has the DNA TGTGCCAGCAGTTACGGGACCCCCAGGCCGCAGGAGACCCAGTACTTC. It codes for CASSYGTPRPQETQYF.

The rearrangement uses TRBV29-1 and TRBJ2-3; 9 nucleotides line up with TRBD1. Per the germline V gene, CDR1 is SQVTM and CDR2 is ANQGSEA. Losses at the gene ends were 4 bases for V and 5 bases for J; bases not matched to a gene: 7. This CDR3 has 14 residues. CDR3 nucleotides: TGCAGCGTTGGGACGGGACAGGGCAGAGATACGCAGTATTTT. Translated: CSVGTGQGRDTQYF.

This sequence joins TRBV18 and TRBJ2-2; 8 nucleotides line up with TRBD1. Per the germline V gene, CDR1 is KGHSH and CDR2 is LQKENI. The V gene end was trimmed by 5 bases and the J gene end by 6 bases; junction bases not matched to a gene: 8. The CDR3 sequence is 15 residues long. CDR3 coding DNA: TGTGCCAGCTCAGTTCAGGGGGCCTCCTCCGGGGAGCTGTTTTTT. Amino acids: CASSVQGASSGELFF.

This chain uses TRBV10-3 with TRBJ2-7; TRBD2 aligns across 8 bases. CDR1 is ENHRY and CDR2 is SYGVKD in the germline V gene. The V segment lost 0 bases and the J segment 4 bases; nucleotides outside the gene matches: 5. CDR3 length: 15 amino acids. The CDR3, as DNA: TGTGCCATCAGTGAGTCCGCTAGCGGGTGGTACGAGCAGTACTTC. Protein product: CAISESASGWYEQYF.

The rearrangement uses TRBV2 and TRBJ2-5; the D is unclear. Germline V CDR1 and CDR2: SNHLY, FYNNEI. V was trimmed by 3 bases and J by 0 bases, leaving 2 bases between them. The CDR3 length is 12 residues. This chain's CDR3 is CASSDNQETQYF. The CDR3 region has the DNA TGTGCCAGCAGTGACAACCAAGAGACCCAGTACTTC.

The rearrangement uses TRBV28 and TRBJ1-5; D perhaps matches TRBD1 (5 bases). This CDR3 is 14 amino acids long. The V gene's germline CDR1 is MDHEN and CDR2 SYDVKM. Trimming took 2 bases from V and 7 from J, leaving 12 bases between them. The CDR3 nucleotides read TGTGCCAGCAGTTTAGGGGGTGATGGACAGCCCCAGCATTTT. Residues: CASSLGGDGQPQHF.

This clonotype was counted a single time. This chain connects TRBV7-3 to TRBJ2-3; possible D gene TRBD2, 6 bases. The germline V gene has CDR1 SGHTA and CDR2 FQGTGA. The CDR3 is 13 amino acids. The V and J ends lost 2 bases and 7 bases respectively, with 10 bases between them. CDR3 protein: CASSLASDNTQYF. The CDR3 DNA follows: TGTGCCAGCAGCTTAGCTAGCGACAATACGCAGTATTTT.

This chain links TRBV20-1 with TRBJ2-6; D assignment may be TRBD1 or TRBD2 (5 bases each). The CDR3 loop spans 15 amino acids. CDR1 and CDR2 (germline): DFQATT, SNEGSKA (reference sequence). V lost 1 base and J lost 0, with 7 bases in between. CDR3 amino acids: CSARVGTSGANVLTF. As DNA, the CDR3 is TGCAGTGCTAGAGTGGGGACCTCTGGGGCCAACGTCCTGACTTTC.

This CDR3 reads CAWSVRGANNQPQHF. DNA for the CDR3: TGTGCCTGGAGTGTAAGGGGGGCGAACAATCAGCCCCAGCATTTT. The chain carries TRBV30 and TRBJ1-5; tentatively, D is TRBD1 (6 bases). Looked up from germline, CDR1 is GTSNPN and CDR2 is SVGIG (reference sequence). V was trimmed by 0 bases and J by 3 bases, leaving 12 bases between them. The CDR3 sequence is 15 residues long.